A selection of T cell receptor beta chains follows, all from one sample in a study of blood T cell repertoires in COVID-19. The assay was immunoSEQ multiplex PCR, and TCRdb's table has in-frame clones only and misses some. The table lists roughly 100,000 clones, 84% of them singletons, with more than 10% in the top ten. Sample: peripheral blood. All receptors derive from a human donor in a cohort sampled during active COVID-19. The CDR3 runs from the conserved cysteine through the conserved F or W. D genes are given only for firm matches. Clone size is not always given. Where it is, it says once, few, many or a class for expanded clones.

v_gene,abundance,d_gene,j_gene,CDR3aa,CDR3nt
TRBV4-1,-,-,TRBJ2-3,CASSQGHSGSYTDTQYF,TGCGCCAGCAGCCAAGGACACTCTGGGTCTTACACAGATACGCAGTATTTT
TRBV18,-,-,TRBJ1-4,CASSPFPNPEKLFF,TGTGCCAGCTCACCATTCCCTAATCCTGAAAAACTGTTTTTT
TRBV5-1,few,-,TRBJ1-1,CASSAQAGKRNTEAFF,TGCGCCAGCAGCGCCCAGGCAGGGAAGAGGAACACTGAAGCTTTCTTT
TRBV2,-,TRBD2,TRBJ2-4,CASSALLAGGPRNIQYF,TGTGCCAGCAGTGCCCTCTTGGCGGGGGGGCCAAGAAACATTCAGTACTTC
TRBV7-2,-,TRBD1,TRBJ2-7,CASSSWDRGKYEQYF,TGTGCCAGCAGCTCCTGGGACAGGGGAAAATACGAGCAGTACTTC
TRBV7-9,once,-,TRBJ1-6,CASSLEQPTGNSPLHF,TGTGCCAGCAGCTTGGAACAGCCAACGGGGAATTCACCCCTCCACTTT
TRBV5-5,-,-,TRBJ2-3,CASSPSPGDTQYF,TGTGCCAGCAGCCCTTCCCCGGGGGATACGCAGTATTTT
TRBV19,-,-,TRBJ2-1,CASSIDPAGWYEQFF,TGTGCCAGTAGTATAGATCCCGCAGGTTGGTATGAGCAGTTCTTC
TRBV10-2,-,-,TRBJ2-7,CASMVDSGYEQYF,TGCGCCAGCATGGTGGATTCGGGCTACGAGCAGTACTTC
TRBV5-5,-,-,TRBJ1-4,CASSWGGRGEREKLFF,TGTGCCAGCAGCTGGGGCGGGCGGGGAGAAAGGGAAAAACTGTTTTTT
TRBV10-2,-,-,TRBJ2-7,CASSESGQLPYEQYF,TGCGCCAGCAGTGAGTCTGGGCAGTTACCCTACGAGCAGTACTTC
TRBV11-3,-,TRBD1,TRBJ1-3,CASSPLGTGGGNTIYF,TGTGCCAGCAGCCCCCTCGGGACAGGGGGAGGAAACACCATATATTTT
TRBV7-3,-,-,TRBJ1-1,CASSSGWNTEAFF,TGTGCCAGCAGCTCGGGGTGGAACACTGAAGCTTTCTTT
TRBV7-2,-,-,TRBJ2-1,CASSLGQYNEQFF,TGTGCCAGCAGCTTAGGCCAGTACAATGAGCAGTTCTTC
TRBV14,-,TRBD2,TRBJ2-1,CASSQAGGNEQFF,TGTGCCAGCAGCCAAGCGGGGGGGAATGAGCAGTTCTTC
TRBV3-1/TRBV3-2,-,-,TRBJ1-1,CASSSTTRATEAFF,TGTGCCAGCAGCTCAACGACGAGAGCGACTGAAGCTTTCTTT
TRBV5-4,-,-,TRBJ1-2,CASSLTGIGYTF,TGTGCCAGCAGCTTGACAGGGATTGGCTACACCTTC
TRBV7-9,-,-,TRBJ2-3,CASIPLSLEGHTDTQYF,TGTGCCAGCATCCCCTTGTCCCTTGAGGGACACACAGATACGCAGTATTTT
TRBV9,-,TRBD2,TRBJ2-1,CASSRGLAGDEQFF,TGTGCCAGCAGCCGCGGACTAGCGGGAGATGAGCAGTTCTTC
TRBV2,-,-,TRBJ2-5,CASSGLAASQETQYF,TGTGCCAGCAGTGGGCTTGCGGCTAGCCAAGAGACCCAGTACTTC
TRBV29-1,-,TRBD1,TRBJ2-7,CSVLTGFSYEQYF,TGCAGCGTCTTGACAGGGTTCTCCTACGAGCAGTACTTC
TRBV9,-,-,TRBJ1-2,CASSVGQGNYGYTF,TGTGCCAGCAGCGTAGGCCAGGGGAACTATGGCTACACCTTC
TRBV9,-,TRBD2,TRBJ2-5,CASTSGRNSGGQETQYF,TGTGCCAGCACCTCAGGAAGGAATAGCGGGGGGCAAGAGACCCAGTACTTC
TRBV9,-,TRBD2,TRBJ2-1,CASTPRAGGPMGYNEQFF,TGTGCCAGCACCCCCCGAGCGGGGGGGCCGATGGGCTACAATGAGCAGTTCTTC
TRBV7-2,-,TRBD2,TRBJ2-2,CASSPDGRGPNTGELFF,TGTGCCAGCAGCCCCGATGGGAGGGGCCCCAACACCGGGGAGCTGTTTTTT
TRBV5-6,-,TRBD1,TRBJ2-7,CASIRQGSYEQYF,TGTGCCAGCATTCGACAGGGGTCTTATGAGCAGTACTTC
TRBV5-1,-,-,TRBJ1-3,CASSLTQGNTIYF,TGCGCCAGCAGCTTGACCCAGGGAAACACCATATATTTT
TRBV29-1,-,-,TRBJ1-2,CSVTTSNYGYTF,TGCAGCGTTACGACTTCTAACTATGGCTACACCTTC
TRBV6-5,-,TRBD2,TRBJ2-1,CASAGLIGEQFF,TGTGCCAGCGCGGGACTAATCGGTGAGCAGTTCTTC
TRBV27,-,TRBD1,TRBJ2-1,CASRRTGEYLADEQFF,TGTGCCAGCAGGCGGACAGGGGAGTACCTCGCGGATGAGCAGTTCTTC
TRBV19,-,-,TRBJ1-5,CASRHRDNNQPQHF,TGTGCCAGTAGGCACCGGGACAACAATCAGCCCCAGCATTTT
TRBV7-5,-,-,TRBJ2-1,CVRSKRLAGGLEQFF,TGTGTCAGAAGCAAACGACTAGCGGGGGGGCTGGAGCAGTTCTTC